Listed here are 29 T cell receptor beta chains from one sample, sequenced in a study of T cell repertoires in ileal Crohn's disease. Libraries were prepared by immunoSEQ multiplex PCR; TCRdb keeps only in-frame clonotypes and omits some of them. The sample includes some 2,400 clones, roughly 83% of them seen just once. Sample: ileal tissue. The receptor source for this set is an adult with Crohn's disease.

The V call is TRBV19, the J call TRBJ2-6, with a possible D match to TRBD1 (5 bases). Germline loops: CDR1 LNHDA, CDR2 SQIVND (reference sequence). This CDR3 region has 17 residues. V lost 4 bases to trimming and J lost 0 bases, with 13 bases between them. CDR3 DNA sequence: TGTGCCAGTAGTAAAGGCAGGGCGAACTCTGGGGCCAACGTCCTGACTTTC. The encoded protein is CASSKGRANSGANVLTF.

The chain recombines TRBV6-1 with TRBJ1-5; 7 nucleotides agree with TRBD1. Trimming at V came to 7 bases and at J to 9 bases, leaving 12 bases not matched to a gene. Germline V gene lookup returns CDR1 MNHNS and CDR2 SASEGT. The CDR3 totals 14 residues. CDR3 coding DNA: TGTGCCAGCATTCTCTCACAGGGGTCAGGGCCCCAGCATTTT. The encoded protein is CASILSQGSGPQHF.

The J gene is TRBJ1-5, the V gene TRBV28; D perhaps matches TRBD1 (5 bases). The CDR3 is made up of 14 amino acids. The germline CDR1 and CDR2 sequences are MDHEN and SYDVKM. The V end was cut by 1 base, the J end by 7 bases, with 11 bases between. CDR3 in amino acids: CASSLLGKGQPQHF. The DNA for the CDR3 is TGTGCCAGCAGTTTATTGGGAAAGGGGCAGCCCCAGCATTTT. The full variable domain, its missing parts supplied by reference TRBV28 and TRBJ1-5, is DVKVTQSSRYLVKRTGEKVFLECVQDMDHENMFWYRQDPGLGLRLIYFSYDVKMKEKGDIPEGYSVSREKKERFSLILESASTNQTSMYLCASSLLGKGQPQHFGDGTRLSIL.

This clone was seen a few times. The chain couples TRBV10-1 to TRBJ1-2; D perhaps matches TRBD1 (6 bases). The CDR3 loop spans 13 amino acids. Germline assignment: CDR1 WNHNN and CDR2 SYGVQD (reference sequence). V gave up 2 bases and J gave up 4 bases, with 8 bases separating them. The CDR3 spells CASSEGQPYGYTF. CDR3 coding DNA: TGCGCCAGCAGTGAGGGACAGCCCTATGGCTACACCTTC.

The rearrangement uses TRBV7-2 and TRBJ2-3; 11 nucleotides agree with TRBD2. Losses at the gene ends were 0 bases for V and 6 bases for J; bases not matched to a gene: 11. Germline V gives CDR1 SGHTA, CDR2 FQGNSA. The CDR3 runs to 18 residues. The CDR3 sequence: CASSLALTSGSRMDTQYF. CDR3 sequence (DNA): TGTGCCAGCAGCTTAGCCCTTACTAGCGGGAGTAGGATGGATACGCAGTATTTT.

A single count supports this clone. The J gene is TRBJ2-3, the V gene TRBV15; no clear D. Trimming cost V 6 bases and J 0 bases, with 7 bases left between them. The CDR3 is 13 amino acids. The V gene's germline CDR1 is LNHNV and CDR2 YYDKDF (reference sequence). CDR3 in DNA: TGTGCCACCAGGGGCCCCAGCACAGATACGCAGTATTTT. Translated: CATRGPSTDTQYF.

J is TRBJ1-3 and V is TRBV18, with no clear D. Germline CDR1 reads KGHSH; CDR2 reads LQKENI. V lost 5 bases and J 2 bases, leaving 16 bases between the germline ends. CDR3 length: 16 amino acids. CDR3 sequence (DNA): TGTGCCAGCTCAGACCGAGGAGTTCCAGCTGGAAACACCATATATTTT. It translates to CASSDRGVPAGNTIYF.

J is TRBJ2-7 and V is TRBV9, with TRBD2 matching over 8 bases. In germline, CDR1 is SGDLS, CDR2 YYNGEE. The CDR3 extends over 16 amino acids. The J segment lost 2 bases and the V segment lost 3 bases, leaving 10 bases of the junction unmatched. The DNA for the CDR3 is TGTGCCAGCAGCGGTGGGCCGGGGGGGGCTACCTACGAGCAGTACTTC. Translating it yields CASSGGPGGATYEQYF.

The rearrangement joins TRBV30 to TRBJ1-2, with D perhaps matching TRBD1 (5 bases). In germline, CDR1 is GTSNPN, CDR2 SVGIG (reference sequence). V lost 8 bases to trimming and J lost 6 bases, with 16 bases between them. CDR3 size: 12 residues. The CDR3 region is CARGDLGDGYTF. CDR3 DNA sequence: TGTGCCCGGGGGGACTTGGGAGATGGCTACACCTTC. The full variable domain, completed using reference TRBV30 and TRBJ1-2, is SQTIHQWPATLVQPVGSPLSLECTVEGTSNPNLYWYRQAAGRGLQLLFYSVGIGQISSEVPQNLSASRPQDRQFILSSKKLLLSDSGFYLCARGDLGDGYTFGSGTRLTVV.

This sequence joins TRBV5-6 and TRBJ1-1; D unresolved. Germline lookup yields CDR1 SGHDT and CDR2 YYEEEE. The CDR3 contains 14 residues. V was trimmed by 4 bases and J by 4 bases, leaving 14 bases between them. CDR3 nucleotides: TGTGCCAGCAGCCCAGCCGGGGTTCTCACTGAAGCTTTCTTT. Protein product: CASSPAGVLTEAFF.

The chain recombines TRBV5-1 with TRBJ1-1; 10 bases fit TRBD1. Germline V lookup: CDR1 SGHRS, CDR2 YFSETQ. V was pared by 4 bases and J by 11 bases, with 11 bases of the junction left unmatched. There are 14 residues in the CDR3. Here the CDR3 reads CASSNRDRGGFAFF. In nucleotides, the CDR3 is TGCGCCAGCAGCAACCGGGACAGGGGTGGGTTCGCTTTCTTT.

This chain connects TRBV6-6 to TRBJ1-2; D not certain. The V end was cut by 0 bases, the J end by 4 bases, with 3 bases between. Germline V CDR1 and CDR2: MNHNY, SVGAGI (reference sequence). This CDR3 has 12 residues. CDR3 DNA: TGTGCCAGCAGTTACTCGAGCTATGGCTACACCTTC. Its protein product is CASSYSSYGYTF.

The rearrangement joins TRBV6-1 to TRBJ1-4; possibly TRBD1 for D (5 bases). V was cut by 3 bases and J by 3 bases, with 8 bases left in between. Germline loops: CDR1 MNHNS, CDR2 SASEGT. The CDR3 sequence is 14 residues long. The CDR3 region has the DNA TGTGCCAGCAGTGAGGGGCCAGCTAATGAAAAACTGTTTTTT. It is translated as CASSEGPANEKLFF.

J is TRBJ2-7 and V is TRBV21-1; the D call of TRBD2 is as the table states it, not checked on the DNA. TRBV21-1 is classified as a pseudogene. This CDR3 comprises 15 residues. CDR3 residues: CASSKSDVDHYEQYV. DNA for the CDR3: TGTGCCAGCAGCAAATCGGATGTCGATCACTACGAGCAGTACGTC.

The gene calls are TRBV7-9 and TRBJ2-6, with D possibly TRBD1 on 6 matching bases. Germline V gives CDR1 SEHNR, CDR2 FQNEAQ (reference sequence). The CDR3 sequence is 15 residues long. V dropped 5 bases and J dropped 2 bases, with 10 bases sitting between them. This CDR3 reads CASSLTGTGANVLTF. CDR3 coding DNA: TGTGCCAGCAGCCTAACAGGGACTGGGGCCAACGTCCTGACTTTC.

A remark on this clone: The germline gene is not matched at one end of the junction; a read error may be the cause. The chain combines TRBV7-7 with TRBJ2-3; tentative D call: TRBD2 (6 bases). The CDR3 has 14 amino acids. In germline, CDR1 is SSHAT, CDR2 FNYEAQ (reference sequence). CDR3 sequence (DNA): TGTGCTAGCAGCCCCGAACTAGCTTCAGATACGCAGTATTTT. It specifies CASSPELASDTQYF.

The chain employs TRBV11-3 and TRBJ2-1; the match to TRBD2 covers 12 bases. This CDR3 is 15 amino acids long. Losses at the gene ends were 4 bases for V and 4 bases for J; bases not matched to a gene: 2. Germline V gives CDR1 SGHNT, CDR2 YENEEA. Here the CDR3 reads CASSSLAGGYNEQFF. Written as DNA, the CDR3 is TGTGCCAGCAGCTCACTAGCGGGAGGTTACAATGAGCAGTTCTTC.

This clone was recorded only once. This chain connects TRBV25-1 to TRBJ1-6; 8 bases align to TRBD1. The CDR3 is made up of 14 amino acids. Looked up from germline, CDR1 is MGHDK and CDR2 is SYGVNS. With 4 bases clipped from V and 9 bases from J, the junction kept 5 bases outside the gene matches. The DNA of the CDR3 is TGTGCCAGCAGTGCGACAGGGGTTGGTTCACCCCTCCACTTT. This codes for CASSATGVGSPLHF.

The rearrangement uses TRBV6-5 and TRBJ2-7, with TRBD1 matching over 9 bases. Germline trimming cut 5 bases from V and 1 base from J; bases unmatched to any gene: 3. This CDR3 spans 14 amino acids. CDR1 is MNHEY, CDR2 SVGAGI, per germline. Here the CDR3 DNA reads TGTGCCAGCAGTCCGGGACAGGGATCCTACGAGCAGTACTTC. Translating it yields CASSPGQGSYEQYF.

By sample fraction, this clone is large (0.1 to 1%). The chain combines TRBV25-1 with TRBJ2-1; 13 bases agree with TRBD2. This CDR3 has 14 residues. V shed 4 bases, J shed 12 bases, and the junction held 6 bases outside the gene matches. The V gene's germline CDR1 is MGHDK and CDR2 SYGVNS. DNA for the CDR3: TGTGCCAGCAGTGGACTAGCGGGAGGCTTTGGGCAGTTCTTC. Its protein is CASSGLAGGFGQFF.

This rearrangement joins TRBV30 to TRBJ2-3; 7 nucleotides agree with TRBD2. Germline CDR1 is GTSNPN and CDR2 is SVGIG (reference sequence). CDR3 length: 14 amino acids. V was clipped by 1 base and J by 3 bases; unmatched bases: 4. The CDR3 DNA sequence: TGTGCCTGGAGTGGCGCGGGAGCGACAGATACGCAGTATTTT. This sequence encodes CAWSGAGATDTQYF.

V gene TRBV19 combines with J gene TRBJ1-2, with D unclear. Between the trimmed V and J ends, which lost 1 base and 4 bases, there was a span of 13 bases. Germline assignment: CDR1 LNHDA and CDR2 SQIVND (reference sequence). The CDR3 is made up of 15 amino acids. For the CDR3, the DNA is TGTGCCAGTAGTATAGGGGGAATCGGGAGCTATGGCTACACCTTC. It encodes CASSIGGIGSYGYTF.

The V gene is TRBV6-5, the J gene TRBJ2-5, with 9 nucleotides matching TRBD1. The trim removed 2 bases at V and 5 bases at J, leaving 9 bases unmatched. The CDR3 sequence is 16 residues long. Germline CDR1 reads MNHEY; CDR2 reads SVGAGI. CDR3 loop: CASSYRPGQGEETQYF. The CDR3 coding sequence is TGTGCCAGCAGTTACCGACCGGGACAGGGCGAGGAGACCCAGTACTTC.

This chain links TRBV2 with TRBJ2-1; D is perhaps TRBD2 (6 bases). V shed 8 bases and J shed 0 bases, with 23 bases lying between them. The germline gives CDR1 SNHLY, CDR2 FYNNEI. The CDR3 runs 18 residues. The CDR3 loop is CASGGKIAAGFSYNEQFF. The CDR3 DNA reads as TGTGCCAGCGGGGGTAAAATAGCGGCGGGGTTCTCCTACAATGAGCAGTTCTTC.

The chain links TRBV7-9 to TRBJ2-2; possible D gene TRBD1, 6 bases. V was cut by 2 bases and J by 5 bases, with 6 bases left in between. The CDR3 consists of 13 residues. Germline V gene sequence: CDR1 SEHNR, CDR2 FQNEAQ (reference sequence). Written as DNA, the CDR3 is TGTGCCAGCAGCTTAACAGGGACCGGGGAGCTGTTTTTT. Its protein product is CASSLTGTGELFF.

The chain carries TRBV19 and TRBJ1-4; 8 bases are a match to TRBD1. Germline V gene data show CDR1 as LNHDA and CDR2 as SQIVND (reference sequence). With V trimmed by 8 bases and J by 3 bases, 14 bases remained unmatched. The CDR3 consists of 17 residues. CDR3 bases: TGTGCCAGTCAGGCGGACAGGGTCGGGTCGGCTAATGAAAAACTGTTTTTT. Its protein is CASQADRVGSANEKLFF.

This rearrangement joins TRBV5-5 to TRBJ1-1; D is perhaps TRBD1 (6 bases). The CDR3 has 16 residues. Between the trimmed V and J ends, which lost 2 bases and 0 bases, there was a span of 14 bases. Germline loops: CDR1 SGHKS, CDR2 YYEKEE (reference sequence). The CDR3 coding sequence is TGTGCCAGCAGCTTCGGGGGGCAGGCCATGAACACTGAAGCTTTCTTT. Residues: CASSFGGQAMNTEAFF.

The chain employs TRBV19 and TRBJ2-1, with TRBD2 matching over 7 bases. This CDR3 is built from 17 residues. The V and J ends lost 3 bases and 0 bases, in that order; junction bases with no gene match: 8. CDR1 is LNHDA and CDR2 is SQIVND in the germline V gene (reference sequence). The CDR3 reads CASSIASGGSSYNEQFF. In DNA form, the CDR3 reads TGTGCCAGTAGTATTGCGTCCGGGGGGAGCTCCTACAATGAGCAGTTCTTC.

In its sample, this clone was seen a few times. The chain couples TRBV28 to TRBJ1-1; no firm D call. This CDR3 region has 11 residues. V was shortened by 8 bases and J by 6 bases, with 10 bases between the two germline ends. Germline loops: CDR1 MDHEN, CDR2 SYDVKM. CDR3 region: CASRGKPEAFF. As DNA, the CDR3 is TGTGCCAGCCGAGGGAAACCTGAAGCTTTCTTT.